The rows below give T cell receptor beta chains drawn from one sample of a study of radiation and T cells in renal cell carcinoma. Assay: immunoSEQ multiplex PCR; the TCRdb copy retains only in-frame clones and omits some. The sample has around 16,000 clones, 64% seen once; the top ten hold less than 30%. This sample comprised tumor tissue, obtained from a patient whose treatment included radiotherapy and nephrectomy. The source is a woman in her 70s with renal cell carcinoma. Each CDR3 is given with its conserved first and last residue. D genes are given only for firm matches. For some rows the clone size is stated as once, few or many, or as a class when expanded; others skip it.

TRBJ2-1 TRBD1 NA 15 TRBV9 CASSPVGTGYDEQFF TGTGCCAGCAGCCCCGTTGGGACAGGGTACGATGAGCAGTTCTTC
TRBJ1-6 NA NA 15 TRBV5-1 CASSLEGAYNSPLHF TGCGCCAGCAGCTTGGAGGGCGCCTATAATTCACCCCTCCACTTT
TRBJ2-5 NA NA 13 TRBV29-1 CSVIPDSGETQYF TGCAGCGTTATCCCGGACAGCGGGGAGACCCAGTACTTC
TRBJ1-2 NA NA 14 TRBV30 CACSQPGTAMGYTF TGTGCCTGTTCCCAACCCGGGACGGCTATGGGCTACACCTTC
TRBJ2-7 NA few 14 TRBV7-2 CASRGHSTRNEQYF TGTGCCAGCAGAGGGCACAGCACGAGGAACGAGCAGTACTTC
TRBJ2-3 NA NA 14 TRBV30 CAWIPRGFGDTQYF TGTGCCTGGATCCCACGGGGGTTTGGAGATACGCAGTATTTT
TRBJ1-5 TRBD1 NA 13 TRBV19 CAAAGTGGQPQHF TGTGCCGCTGCCGGGACAGGCGGTCAGCCCCAGCATTTT
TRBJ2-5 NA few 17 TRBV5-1 CASSFYRTELLQETQYF TGCGCCAGCAGCTTCTATAGGACAGAACTACTCCAAGAGACCCAGTACTTC
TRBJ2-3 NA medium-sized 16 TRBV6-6 CASSWTSLSSTDTQYF TGTGCCAGCAGTTGGACTTCTCTCTCTAGCACAGATACGCAGTATTTT
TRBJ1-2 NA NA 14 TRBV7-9 CASTLRADNYGYTF TGTGCCAGCACCTTACGGGCAGATAACTATGGCTACACCTTC
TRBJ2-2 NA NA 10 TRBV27 CASKVRELFF TGTGCCAGCAAAGTTCGGGAGCTGTTTTTT
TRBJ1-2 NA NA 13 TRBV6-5 CASSLDRTYGYTF TGTGCCAGCAGCCTCGACAGGACCTATGGCTACACCTTC
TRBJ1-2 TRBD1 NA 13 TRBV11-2 CASSDRGQGGYTF TGTGCCAGCAGCGACAGGGGGCAGGGTGGCTACACCTTC
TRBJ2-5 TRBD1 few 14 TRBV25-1 CASSGQGEAETQYF TGTGCCAGCAGCGGACAGGGGGAGGCAGAGACCCAGTACTTC